A single sample gave rise to the 11 T cell receptor beta chains below, sequenced in a study of cytomegalovirus exposure and HLA in healthy donors (dated by TCRdb to the late 2010s). Libraries were made using the immunoSEQ multiplex PCR assay. A mixture of 60 forward primers for TCR Vbeta segments and 13 reverse primers for TCR Jbeta segments was used in the multiplex PCR. The clones in this table, taken by TCRdb from immuneACCESS, are in-frame only. Not every clone is retained; where verified, under half of the shortfall comes from an unresolved V gene, and the cause of the rest is unknown. In this sample the table shows 110,000 or so clones, approximately 75% of which occur a single time. Together, the top ten hold around 2% of the sample. Material: PBMCs. These receptors were collected from a man aged 40-50 years in good health and CMV-seronegative.

The rearrangement uses TRBV5-1 and TRBJ1-6, with 7 bases identical to TRBD1. The CDR3 sequence is 14 residues long. The germline V gene has CDR1 SGHRS and CDR2 YFSETQ. V was pared by 3 bases and J by 7 bases, with 4 bases of the junction left unmatched. CDR3 nucleotides: TGCGCCAGCAGCTCCGGGACAGAGAATTCACCCCTCCACTTT. Amino acids: CASSSGTENSPLHF. The variable domain in full, completed from reference TRBV5-1 and TRBJ1-6, reads KAGVTQTPRYLIKTRGQQVTLSCSPISGHRSVSWYQQTPGQGLQFLFEYFSETQRNKGNFPGRFSGRQFSNSRSEMNVSTLELGDSALYLCASSSGTENSPLHFGNGTRLTVT.

This clone turned up a few times. The chain has TRBV18 and TRBJ1-6, with D perhaps matching TRBD1 (5 bases). The V end lost 0 bases, the J end lost 10 bases, and 16 bases lay between the germline ends. Germline V gene sequence: CDR1 KGHSH, CDR2 LQKENI. The CDR3 is 16 amino acids. As DNA, the CDR3 is TGTGCCAGCTCACCACCCAACGCAGGGCAAGACTCACCCCTCCACTTT. Its translation: CASSPPNAGQDSPLHF.

V gene TRBV5-4 combines with J gene TRBJ2-1; D possibly corresponds to TRBD1 (6 bases). Germline V CDR1 and CDR2: SGHNT, YYREEE (reference sequence). CDR3 length equals 16 residues. The V end lost 4 bases, the J end lost 8 bases, and 22 bases lay between the germline ends. CDR3 amino acids: CASSPPGSQGYYEQFF. CDR3 bases: TGTGCCAGCAGCCCCCCCGGGTCACAGGGATACTATGAGCAGTTCTTC.

This clone was detected only once. V usage is TRBV6-6 and J usage is TRBJ1-1; 8 positions agree with TRBD1. This CDR3 comprises 13 residues. Germline V lookup: CDR1 MNHNY, CDR2 SVGAGI (reference sequence). J gave up 10 bases and V 2 bases, and 6 bases lay outside the gene matches. The CDR3 is CASSYGQGLGAFF. Here the CDR3 DNA reads TGTGCCAGCAGTTACGGACAGGGTCTAGGAGCTTTCTTT.

J is TRBJ2-2 and V is TRBV9; 9 bases line up with TRBD2. The V and J ends lost 0 bases and 6 bases, in that order; junction bases with no gene match: 3. This CDR3 has 15 residues. Looked up from germline, CDR1 is SGDLS and CDR2 is YYNGEE. For the CDR3, the DNA is TGTGCCAGCAGCGTAGGTGGACTAGCGCCCGGGGAGCTGTTTTTT. This encodes CASSVGGLAPGELFF.

The chain has TRBV6-5 and TRBJ1-2; D remains unclear. V lost 5 bases and J lost 4, with 8 bases in between. The CDR3 loop spans 12 amino acids. Germline V gene lookup returns CDR1 MNHEY and CDR2 SVGAGI. The CDR3 protein is CASSRSGYGYTF. CDR3 bases: TGTGCCAGCAGTCGGAGCGGCTATGGCTACACCTTC.

The chain employs TRBV7-3 and TRBJ2-3; a possible D gene is TRBD2 (5 bases). Trimming cost V 1 base and J 0 bases, with 11 bases left between them. The length of the CDR3 is 16 residues. Germline V CDR1 and CDR2: SGHTA, FQGTGA. CDR3 loop: CASSLNGPGSTDTQYF. The CDR3 nucleotides are TGTGCCAGCAGCTTAAATGGGCCGGGGAGCACAGATACGCAGTATTTT. Drawing the rest from reference TRBV7-3 and TRBJ2-3, the complete variable domain is GAGVSQTPSNKVTEKGKYVELRCDPISGHTALYWYRQSLGQGPEFLIYFQGTGAADDSGLPNDRFFAVRPEGSVSTLKIQRTERGDSAVYLCASSLNGPGSTDTQYFGPGTRLTVL.

The genes are TRBV27 and TRBJ2-7, with 10 bases lining up with TRBD2. Germline-derived CDR1 and CDR2 are MNHEY and SMNVEV (reference sequence). CDR3 size: 14 residues. Trimming removed 8 bases from V and 3 bases from J; junction bases left unmatched: 7. The CDR3 DNA reads as TGTGCCAGCCACACCGGGACTAGCGACTACGAGCAGTACTTC. Protein product: CASHTGTSDYEQYF.

This clone was seen just once. V and J are TRBV6-5 and TRBJ2-3; 7 positions agree with TRBD1. The V gene end was trimmed by 6 bases and the J gene end by 9 bases; junction bases not matched to a gene: 6. Germline V gives CDR1 MNHEY, CDR2 SVGAGI. CDR3 length equals 12 residues. Written as DNA, the CDR3 is TGTGCCAGCAGCTCCCGACAGGGCACGCAGTATTTT. Residues: CASSSRQGTQYF.

The gene calls are TRBV25-1 and TRBJ2-2; perhaps TRBD1 as D (5 bases). Trimming shortened V by 1 base and J by 7 bases, and 10 bases separated the two germline ends. The germline V gene encodes CDR1 MGHDK and CDR2 SYGVNS. CDR3 length equals 14 residues. The chain's CDR3 is CASSEFLGVGELFF. The CDR3 DNA reads TGTGCCAGCAGTGAATTTCTAGGGGTCGGGGAGCTGTTTTTT.

There are a few counts of this clone. The chain uses TRBV2 and TRBJ1-4; 7 nucleotides match TRBD1. The V segment lost 7 bases and the J segment 0 bases; nucleotides outside the gene matches: 14. The germline CDR1 and CDR2 sequences are SNHLY and FYNNEI. The CDR3 contains 18 residues. CDR3: CASTISGTEDATNEKLFF. DNA for the CDR3: TGTGCCAGCACGATATCCGGGACAGAGGATGCAACTAATGAAAAACTGTTTTTT.